A selection of T cell receptor beta chains follows, all from one sample in a study of blood T cells in healthy people across ages. Via MiXCR, TCRdb re-called the 5' RACE reads, giving one row per CDR3 protein. The sample holds approximately 780,000 distinct CDR3 sequences, around a quarter seen once. These same data were also listed under a study on T cells of mothers and their children.

The sequencing input was blood. These receptors originate from a boy aged 5-17 years in good health. CDR3s include the opening cysteine and the closing phenylalanine or tryptophan. The order of the fields is J gene, V gene, CDR3 protein.

j_call: TRBJ2-5
v_call: TRBV7-3
cdr3_aa: CASSSLGQKETQYF

j_call: TRBJ2-2
v_call: TRBV25-1
cdr3_aa: CASTRQGTGELFF

j_call: TRBJ2-7
v_call: TRBV29-1
cdr3_aa: CSVGGQGKVPYEQYF

j_call: TRBJ1-5
v_call: TRBV7-3
cdr3_aa: CASRPGPYSNQPQHF

j_call: TRBJ2-7
v_call: TRBV20-1
cdr3_aa: CSARDKDSRYEQYF

j_call: TRBJ1-2
v_call: TRBV7-9
cdr3_aa: CASNLPTGGYGYTF

j_call: TRBJ2-5
v_call: TRBV29-1
cdr3_aa: CSVDPETQYF

j_call: TRBJ1-3
v_call: TRBV9
cdr3_aa: CASSLGQISGNTIYF

j_call: TRBJ2-5
v_call: TRBV27
cdr3_aa: CARSPMTGSPAEQYF

j_call: TRBJ1-1
v_call: TRBV30
cdr3_aa: CAWSMVDTEAFF

j_call: TRBJ1-5
v_call: TRBV5-6
cdr3_aa: CASPGGGNQPQHF

j_call: TRBJ2-3
v_call: TRBV3-1
cdr3_aa: CASSPEGLAWDTDTQYF

j_call: TRBJ2-2
v_call: TRBV9
cdr3_aa: CASSVPGQGPNTGELFF

j_call: TRBJ1-2
v_call: TRBV28
cdr3_aa: CASSFLEIYTF

j_call: TRBJ1-5
v_call: TRBV6-5
cdr3_aa: CASSYSKGAGNQPQHF

j_call: TRBJ1-2
v_call: TRBV12-3/TRBV12-4
cdr3_aa: CASSEGSYGYTF

j_call: TRBJ2-3
v_call: TRBV10-3
cdr3_aa: CAISSAGTSSTDTQYF

j_call: -
v_call: TRBV5-1
cdr3_aa: CASSLAALAGGYYNEQFF

j_call: TRBJ2-1
v_call: TRBV7-9
cdr3_aa: CASSPRRLSGSSYNEQFF

j_call: TRBJ2-1
v_call: TRBV10-3
cdr3_aa: CAISVSGEGNEQFF

j_call: TRBJ2-1
v_call: TRBV5-1
cdr3_aa: CASSWAAYNEQFF

j_call: TRBJ1-2
v_call: TRBV15
cdr3_aa: CATSNSPSRRGYTF

j_call: TRBJ2-3
v_call: TRBV20-1
cdr3_aa: CSARVPGTDTQYF

j_call: TRBJ2-5
v_call: TRBV14
cdr3_aa: CASSQDLTRPRAGVETQYF

j_call: TRBJ1-2
v_call: TRBV12-3/TRBV12-4
cdr3_aa: CASSPTGMKGYTF

j_call: TRBJ2-5
v_call: TRBV7-2
cdr3_aa: CASSSRTFTQETQYF

j_call: TRBJ1-1
v_call: TRBV7-9
cdr3_aa: CASSLPPGAEAFF

j_call: TRBJ1-1
v_call: TRBV29-1
cdr3_aa: CSVDTGARGGEAFF

j_call: TRBJ2-5
v_call: TRBV10-3
cdr3_aa: CAISDGSQETQYF

j_call: TRBJ2-7
v_call: TRBV29-1
cdr3_aa: CSVERDYEQYF

j_call: -
v_call: TRBV6-6
cdr3_aa: CASSYDQGREQYF

j_call: TRBJ1-2
v_call: TRBV6-5
cdr3_aa: CASSYQGYGYTF

j_call: TRBJ1-2
v_call: TRBV12-3/TRBV12-4
cdr3_aa: CASSLPGRVPNYGYTF

j_call: TRBJ1-2
v_call: TRBV7-3
cdr3_aa: CASSLNGRDYGYTF

j_call: TRBJ2-4
v_call: TRBV13
cdr3_aa: CASSSGSGKNIQYF

j_call: TRBJ2-3
v_call: TRBV6-4
cdr3_aa: CASSGQPSGDTQYF

j_call: TRBJ2-7
v_call: TRBV2
cdr3_aa: CASSESQGATYEQYF

j_call: TRBJ1-5
v_call: TRBV29-1
cdr3_aa: CSVESGFGEPQHF